The following is a T cell receptor beta chain sequence with its context. The sample belongs to a study of blood T cell repertoires in COVID-19. The repertoire was sequenced with immunoSEQ multiplex PCR; TCRdb's copy has only in-frame clones and lacks some. The table has 230,000 or so clones, around 88% seen once. The receptor comes from a middle-aged woman with acute COVID-19. Sequenced sample: PBMCs or T cells enriched from blood (not recorded which).

The CDR3 bases are TGTGCCACCAGTGACTCCGGACAGATTAGCAATCAGCCCCAGCATTTT. Protein: CATSDSGQISNQPQHF. The chain recombines TRBV24-1 with TRBJ1-5; D perhaps matches TRBD1 (6 bases). Trimming removed 4 bases at V and 0 bases at J, with 12 bases between. CDR1 KGHDR and CDR2 SFDVKD come from the germline V gene. This CDR3 spans 16 amino acids.